Presented here are 19 T cell receptor beta chains from one specimen sequenced in a study of graft-versus-host responses after intestinal transplantation. Antigens for these TCRs are unknown. Sequencing was performed with immunoSEQ multiplex PCR; in TCRdb, only in-frame clones are kept and a portion is missing. The profile covers tens of thousands of clones, with roughly nine tenths appearing a single time and 0.1% taken by the ten largest. The sequenced sample was unstimulated CD4+ T cells sorted from spleen or lymph node cells, obtained before intestinal transplant. The receptors originated from a human donor who received an intestinal transplant.

This chain uses TRBV5-1 with TRBJ2-3, with 8 positions matching TRBD2. The CDR3 is made up of 17 amino acids. With 0 bases clipped from V and 0 bases from J, the junction kept 6 bases outside the gene matches. From germline, CDR1 is SGHRS and CDR2 YFSETQ. Here the CDR3 reads CASSLALRGASTDTQYF. The CDR3 region has the DNA TGCGCCAGCAGCTTGGCCTTGCGGGGGGCGAGCACAGATACGCAGTATTTT.

The rearrangement links TRBV4-3 to TRBJ1-2, with D possibly being TRBD1 (6 bases). The germline CDR1 and CDR2 sequences are LGHNA and YSLEER. The V and J ends lost 2 bases and 4 bases respectively, with 17 bases between them. The CDR3 covers 16 residues. The CDR3 is CASSQRTSQGGYGYTF. The CDR3 DNA follows: TGCGCCAGCAGCCAAAGAACCTCACAGGGCGGCTATGGCTACACCTTC.

The gene calls are TRBV30 and TRBJ2-3; possibly TRBD2 for D (5 bases). CDR3 size: 15 residues. Between the trimmed V and J ends, which lost 2 bases and 1 base, there was a span of 13 bases. Germline V CDR1 and CDR2: GTSNPN, SVGIG (reference sequence). The CDR3 sequence is CAWSTPSPGTDTQYF. DNA of the CDR3: TGTGCCTGGAGTACCCCTAGCCCGGGCACAGATACGCAGTATTTT.

This rearrangement joins TRBV15 to TRBJ2-7; no clear D. The CDR3 runs 16 residues. CDR1 is LNHNV and CDR2 is YYDKDF in the germline V gene (reference sequence). V was trimmed by 0 bases and J by 11 bases, leaving 23 bases between them. DNA of the CDR3: TGTGCCACCAGCAGAGATCCAGGATTCGTCGCTACCGCTGAGTACTTC. It specifies CATSRDPGFVATAEYF.

The chain links TRBV5-5 to TRBJ1-4, with TRBD1 matching over 8 bases. The CDR3 runs 16 residues. Trimming at V came to 0 bases and at J to 3 bases, leaving 4 bases not matched to a gene. Germline CDR1 SGHKS, CDR2 YYEKEE (reference sequence). CDR3 sequence (DNA): TGTGCCAGCAGCTTGGCGGGACAGGTGGCTAATGAAAAACTGTTTTTT. Translated: CASSLAGQVANEKLFF.

The chain carries TRBV7-2 and TRBJ2-7; TRBD1 matches at 11 bases. The germline gives CDR1 SGHTA, CDR2 FQGNSA. The CDR3 spans 14 residues. Losses at the gene ends were 5 bases for V and 6 bases for J; bases not matched to a gene: 6. CDR3 in DNA: TGTGCCAGCAGCCTGCGGACAGGGGGCTTCGAGCAGTACTTC. Translation: CASSLRTGGFEQYF.

The genes are TRBV6-5 and TRBJ2-1; 13 bases match TRBD2. The V and J ends lost 9 bases and 8 bases, in that order; junction bases with no gene match: 10. The CDR3 sequence is 15 residues long. The germline gives CDR1 MNHEY, CDR2 SVGAGI. CDR3 sequence (DNA): TGTGCCAGGACTAGCGGGGGGAAGGTCGGCTATGAGCAGTTCTTC. This codes for CARTSGGKVGYEQFF.

This sequence joins TRBV7-9 and TRBJ1-3; 7 nucleotides line up with TRBD1. V lost 2 bases to trimming and J lost 0 bases; unmatched junction nucleotides: 7. The CDR3 runs 17 residues. Germline-derived CDR1 and CDR2 are SEHNR and FQNEAQ (reference sequence). The CDR3 region is CASSLLTGHSSGNTIYF. DNA of the CDR3: TGTGCCAGCAGCTTACTGACAGGGCATAGCTCTGGAAACACCATATATTTT.

This clone was observed once. The rearrangement uses TRBV6-5 and TRBJ1-6; TRBD1 matches at 9 bases. The CDR3 spans 16 residues. J was trimmed by 3 bases and V by 2 bases; bases with no gene match: 2. The germline V gene has CDR1 MNHEY and CDR2 SVGAGI. CDR3 sequence: CASSYKTGGYNSPLHF. CDR3 in DNA: TGTGCCAGCAGTTACAAGACAGGGGGCTATAATTCACCCCTCCACTTT.

This chain uses TRBV29-1 with TRBJ1-5, with D perhaps matching TRBD1 (5 bases). The CDR3 is made up of 12 amino acids. V lost 7 bases and J lost 5, with 12 bases in between. From germline, CDR1 is SQVTM and CDR2 ANQGSEA. The CDR3 DNA reads as TGCAGCGCAGGGTCGGAAGATCAGCCCCAGCATTTT. Translated, it gives CSAGSEDQPQHF. Based on the CDR3 plus reference TRBV29-1 and TRBJ1-5, the full variable domain is SAVISQKPSRDICQRGTSLTIQCQVDSQVTMMFWYRQQPGQSLTLIATANQGSEATYESGFVIDKFPISRPNLTFSTLTVSNMSPEDSSIYLCSAGSEDQPQHFGDGTRLSIL.

V gene TRBV29-1 combines with J gene TRBJ2-7, with 9 nucleotides matching TRBD1. Germline V gene data show CDR1 as SQVTM and CDR2 as ANQGSEA. CDR3 length: 13 amino acids. J was trimmed by 4 bases and V by 6 bases; bases with no gene match: 7. In DNA form, the CDR3 reads TGCAGCGTAAAGGGACAGGGCAGATACGAGCAGTACTTC. Translated, it gives CSVKGQGRYEQYF.

The gene calls are TRBV4-2 and TRBJ2-6; 9 positions agree with TRBD1. Germline V gene lookup returns CDR1 LGHNA and CDR2 YNFKEQ. V gave up 1 base and J gave up 2 bases; unmatched junction bases: 3. The CDR3 consists of 17 residues. The CDR3: CASSQGDRVTGANVLTF. The CDR3, as DNA: TGTGCCAGCAGCCAAGGGGACAGGGTAACTGGGGCCAACGTCCTGACTTTC.

The gene calls are TRBV11-3 and TRBJ1-2, with 7 positions matching TRBD1. The CDR3 is made up of 17 amino acids. CDR1 and CDR2 (germline): SGHNT, YENEEA. Trimming at V came to 1 base and at J to 6 bases, leaving 14 bases not matched to a gene. The DNA for the CDR3 is TGTGCCAGCAGCTTAGCGTCGACAGGGAGTCTACAAAATGGCTACACCTTC. Protein: CASSLASTGSLQNGYTF. The whole variable domain, filled in from reference TRBV11-3 and TRBJ1-2, reads EAGVVQSPRYKIIEKKQPVAFWCNPISGHNTLYWYLQNLGQGPELLIRYENEEAVDDSQLPKDRFSAERLKGVDSTLKIQPAELGDSAVYLCASSLASTGSLQNGYTFGSGTRLTVV.

V usage is TRBV7-2 and J usage is TRBJ2-2; 7 positions agree with TRBD1. Germline loops: CDR1 SGHTA, CDR2 FQGNSA. This CDR3 region has 14 residues. V lost 4 bases and J lost 5; bases outside the gene matches: 4. The CDR3 DNA follows: TGTGCCAGCAGCTACAGGGGTTCTACCGGGGAGCTGTTTTTT. It yields the protein CASSYRGSTGELFF.

The V and J genes are TRBV21-1 and TRBJ2-1; the table names TRBD1, a call not compared with the DNA. TRBV21-1 is a listed pseudogene. The CDR3 extends over 14 amino acids. CDR3 coding DNA: TGTGCCAGCAGCACTCAAACCCAGGGTGATGAGCAGTTCTTC. Translation gives CASSTQTQGDEQFF.

The chain joins TRBV11-1 to TRBJ2-2; 8 nucleotides match TRBD2. With 3 bases clipped from V and 4 bases from J, the junction kept 7 bases outside the gene matches. Germline assignment: CDR1 SGHAT and CDR2 FQDESV (reference sequence). The CDR3 length is 16 residues. CDR3 region: CASSFYTSGPTGELFF. The CDR3 nucleotides are TGTGCCAGCAGCTTCTACACTAGCGGACCCACCGGGGAGCTGTTTTTT.

V usage is TRBV6-6 and J usage is TRBJ2-7, with D perhaps TRBD2 (6 bases). The CDR3 covers 12 residues. The V gene lost 2 bases and the J gene lost 4 bases, with 6 bases spanning the gap. The germline V gene encodes CDR1 MNHNY and CDR2 SVGAGI (reference sequence). CDR3 nucleotide sequence: TGTGCCAGCAGTTACGCGGGGTACGAGCAGTACTTC. Translation gives CASSYAGYEQYF.

This clone was seen only once. Here the CDR3 reads CASSYEGAWGYEQYF. The CDR3 bases are TGTGCCAGCAGCTATGAGGGGGCCTGGGGCTACGAGCAGTACTTC. This sequence joins TRBV11-3 and TRBJ2-7, with 7 nucleotides matching TRBD1. Germline V lookup: CDR1 SGHNT, CDR2 YENEEA. This CDR3 comprises 15 residues. V trimming: 4 bases; J trimming: 3 bases; junction bases outside the gene matches: 9. The full variable domain, completed using reference TRBV11-3 and TRBJ2-7, is EAGVVQSPRYKIIEKKQPVAFWCNPISGHNTLYWYLQNLGQGPELLIRYENEEAVDDSQLPKDRFSAERLKGVDSTLKIQPAELGDSAVYLCASSYEGAWGYEQYFGPGTRLTVT.

The CDR3 here is CASRDGGGELFF. CDR3 nucleotides: TGTGCCAGCAGAGACGGAGGCGGGGAGCTGTTTTTT. The rearrangement uses TRBV6-5 and TRBJ2-2, with a weak D call TRBD2 (5 bases). Germline V gives CDR1 MNHEY, CDR2 SVGAGI. The CDR3 covers 12 residues. V was clipped by 6 bases and J by 7 bases, with 9 bases between them.